This T cell receptor beta chain originates from a study of blood T cells in healthy people across ages. Study-level background: Researchers report that template switching captured about one barcoded beta molecule per two T cells. Study-level findings and limits: Without sorted subsets, naive and antigen-experienced compartments could not be conclusively compared.

There are 14 residues in the CDR3. The germline V gene has CDR1 SGHRS and CDR2 YFSETQ. V was clipped by 0 bases and J by 6 bases, with 13 bases between them. In regard to this clonotype: The antigen is not known.

The authors ran a second PCR of about 7 to 12 cycles using a sample-barcoded 5' primer and a J-beta primer mix. Each TCR beta cDNA got a 12-nucleotide random molecular identifier. TCRdb used MiXCR to reprocess the 5' RACE reads, holding one entry per CDR3 protein. The table shows about 970,000 distinct CDR3 sequences, with just over 50% occurring only once. RNA extraction gave at least 5.5 micrograms of total RNA per sample. The receptor was derived from a woman aged 55-70 years in good health. The V gene is TRBV5-1, the J gene TRBJ2-7, with D maybe TRBD1 (5 bases). The sequenced sample consisted of blood. The CDR3: CASSLGQGGPEQYF. CDR3 in DNA: TGCGCCAGCAGCTTGGGGCAGGGCGGCCCCGAGCAGTACTTC.